This T cell receptor beta chain was recorded in a study of cytomegalovirus exposure and HLA in healthy donors. Study conclusions and caveats: A few of the chains that were CMV-associated were confirmed in vitro to be specific for CMV antigens. A classifier reportedly called cytomegalovirus status with high sensitivity and specificity.

Generated by immunoSEQ multiplex PCR, the TCRdb table keeps only in-frame clones and is missing some. The data show tens of thousands of clones, with about 94% seen just once and 4% to 5.5% held by the top ten. With respect to this clone: Its cognate antigen is unknown.

The germline V gene has CDR1 SNHLY and CDR2 FYNNEI. The CDR3 length is 14 residues. V shed 7 bases and J shed 1 base, with 13 bases lying between them. This receptor was taken from a man between 18 and 35 years old in good health and CMV-seropositive. The sample comprised PBMCs. The chain has TRBV2 and TRBJ1-1; the D is unclear. For the CDR3, the DNA is TGTGCCAGCAACCTACTATTAGGGAACACTGAAGCTTTCTTT. It specifies CASNLLLGNTEAFF.